Detailed here is one T cell receptor (beta chain). How the authors handled the data: Reference gene primer amplification gave estimated nucleated cell counts. The assay was immunoSEQ multiplex PCR, and TCRdb's table has in-frame clones only and misses some. The V and J calls and the clone size are those of that table, but D and trimming were determined from the DNA. This sample has about 200,000 clones, with around 87% found just once. This CDR3 comprises 16 residues. The sample comes from a study of blood T cell repertoires in COVID-19. At the level of the study: The United States, Italy and Spain provided the acute and convalescent COVID-19 samples. From T cells, B-cell-depleted T cells, or PBMCs came the material, which was cDNA or gDNA.

This TCR derives from a man in his fifties or sixties with acute or convalescent COVID-19. The specimen was peripheral blood. The rearrangement uses TRBV21-1 and TRBJ1-3; the table's D call TRBD1 went unverified against the DNA. TRBV21-1 is a pseudogene segment. The CDR3 loop reads CASSNGPRTGGNTIYF. Here the CDR3 DNA reads TGTGCCAGCAGCAATGGCCCCCGGACAGGCGGAAACACCATATATTTT.